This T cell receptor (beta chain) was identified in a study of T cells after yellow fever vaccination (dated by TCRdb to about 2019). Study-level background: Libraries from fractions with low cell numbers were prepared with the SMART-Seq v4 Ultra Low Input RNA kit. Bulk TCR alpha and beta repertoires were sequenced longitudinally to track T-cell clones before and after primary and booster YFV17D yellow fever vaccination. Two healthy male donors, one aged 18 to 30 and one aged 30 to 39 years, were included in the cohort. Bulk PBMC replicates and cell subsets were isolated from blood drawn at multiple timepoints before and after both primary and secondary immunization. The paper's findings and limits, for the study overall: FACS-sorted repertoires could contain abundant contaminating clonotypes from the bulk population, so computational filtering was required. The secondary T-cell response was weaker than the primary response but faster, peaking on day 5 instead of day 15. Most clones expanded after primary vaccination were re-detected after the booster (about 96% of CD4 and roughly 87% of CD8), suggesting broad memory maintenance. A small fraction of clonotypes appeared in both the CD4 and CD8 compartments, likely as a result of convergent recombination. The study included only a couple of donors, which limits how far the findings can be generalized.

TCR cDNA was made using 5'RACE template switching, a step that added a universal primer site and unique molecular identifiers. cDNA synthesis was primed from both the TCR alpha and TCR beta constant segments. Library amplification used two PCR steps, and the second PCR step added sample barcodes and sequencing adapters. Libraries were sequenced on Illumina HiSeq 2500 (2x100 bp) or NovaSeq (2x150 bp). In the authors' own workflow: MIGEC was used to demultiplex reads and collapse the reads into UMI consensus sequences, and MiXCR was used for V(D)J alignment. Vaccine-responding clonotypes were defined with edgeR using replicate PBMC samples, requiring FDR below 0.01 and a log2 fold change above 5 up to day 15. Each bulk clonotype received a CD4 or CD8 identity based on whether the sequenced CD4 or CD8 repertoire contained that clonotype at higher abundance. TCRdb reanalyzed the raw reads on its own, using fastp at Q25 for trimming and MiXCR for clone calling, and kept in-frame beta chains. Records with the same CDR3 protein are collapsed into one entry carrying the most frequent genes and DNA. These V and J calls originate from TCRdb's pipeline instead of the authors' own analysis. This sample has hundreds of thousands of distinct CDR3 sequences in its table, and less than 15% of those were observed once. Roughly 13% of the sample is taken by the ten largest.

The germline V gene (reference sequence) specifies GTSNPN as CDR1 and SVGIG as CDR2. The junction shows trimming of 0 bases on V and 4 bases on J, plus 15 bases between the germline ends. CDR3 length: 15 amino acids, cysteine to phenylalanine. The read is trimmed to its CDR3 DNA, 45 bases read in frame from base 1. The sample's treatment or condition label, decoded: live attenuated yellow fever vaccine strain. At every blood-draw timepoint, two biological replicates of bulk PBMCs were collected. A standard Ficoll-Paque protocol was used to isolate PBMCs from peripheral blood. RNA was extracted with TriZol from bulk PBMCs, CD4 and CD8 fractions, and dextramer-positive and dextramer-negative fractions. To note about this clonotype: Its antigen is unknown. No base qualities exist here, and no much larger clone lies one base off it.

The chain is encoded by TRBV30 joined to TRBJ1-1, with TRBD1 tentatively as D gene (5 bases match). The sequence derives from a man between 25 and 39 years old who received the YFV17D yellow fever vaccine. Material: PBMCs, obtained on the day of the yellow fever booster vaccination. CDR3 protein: CAWSVLRGEGTEAFF. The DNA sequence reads TGTGCCTGGAGTGTACTAAGGGGTGAAGGCACTGAAGCTTTCTTT.